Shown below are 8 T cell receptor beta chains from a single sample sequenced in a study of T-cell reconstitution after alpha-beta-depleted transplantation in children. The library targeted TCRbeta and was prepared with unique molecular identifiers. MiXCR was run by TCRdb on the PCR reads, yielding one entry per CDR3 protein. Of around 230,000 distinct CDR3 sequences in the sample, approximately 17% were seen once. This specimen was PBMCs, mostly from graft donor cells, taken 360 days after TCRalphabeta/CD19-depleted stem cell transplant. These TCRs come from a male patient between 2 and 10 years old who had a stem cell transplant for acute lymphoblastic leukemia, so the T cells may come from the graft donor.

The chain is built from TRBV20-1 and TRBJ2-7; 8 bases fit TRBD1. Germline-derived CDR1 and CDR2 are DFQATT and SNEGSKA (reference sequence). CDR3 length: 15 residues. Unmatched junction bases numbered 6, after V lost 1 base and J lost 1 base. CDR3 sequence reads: CSARGRQGKSYEQYF. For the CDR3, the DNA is TGCAGTGCTAGAGGCAGACAGGGGAAATCCTACGAGCAGTACTTC.

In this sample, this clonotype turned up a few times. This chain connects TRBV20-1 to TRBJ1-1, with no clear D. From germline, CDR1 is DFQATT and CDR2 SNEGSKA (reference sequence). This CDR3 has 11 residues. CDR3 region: CSPRQNTEAFF. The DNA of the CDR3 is TGCAGCCCAAGACAGAACACTGAAGCTTTCTTT.

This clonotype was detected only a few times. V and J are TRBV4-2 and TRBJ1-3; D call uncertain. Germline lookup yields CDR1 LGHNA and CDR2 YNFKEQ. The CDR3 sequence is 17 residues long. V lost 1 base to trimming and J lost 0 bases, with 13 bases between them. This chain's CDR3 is CASSQVGSAVSGNTIYF. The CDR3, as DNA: TGTGCCAGCAGCCAAGTGGGTAGTGCAGTCTCTGGAAACACCATATATTTT.

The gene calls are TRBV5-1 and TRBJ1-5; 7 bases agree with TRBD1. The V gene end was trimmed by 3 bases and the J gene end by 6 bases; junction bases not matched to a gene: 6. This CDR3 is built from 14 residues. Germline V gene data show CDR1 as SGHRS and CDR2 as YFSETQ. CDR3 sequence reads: CASSSEGAGQPQHF. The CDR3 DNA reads TGCGCCAGCAGCTCGGAGGGGGCCGGTCAGCCCCAGCATTTT.

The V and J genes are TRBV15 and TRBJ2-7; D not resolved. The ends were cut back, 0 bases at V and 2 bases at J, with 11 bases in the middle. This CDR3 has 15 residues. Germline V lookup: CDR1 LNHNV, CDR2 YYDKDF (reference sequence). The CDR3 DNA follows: TGTGCCACCAGCAGAGATCATGGGGTTGCCTACGAGCAGTACTTC. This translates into CATSRDHGVAYEQYF. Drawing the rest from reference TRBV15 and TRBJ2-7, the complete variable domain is DAMVIQNPRYQVTQFGKPVTLSCSQTLNHNVMYWYQQKSSQAPKLLFHYYDKDFNNEADTPDNFQSRRPNTSFCFLDIRSPGLGDTAMYLCATSRDHGVAYEQYFGPGTRLTVT.

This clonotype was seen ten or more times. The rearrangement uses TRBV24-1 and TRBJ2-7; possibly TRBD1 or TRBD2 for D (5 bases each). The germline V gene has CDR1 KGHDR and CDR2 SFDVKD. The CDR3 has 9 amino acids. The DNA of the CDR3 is TGTGATCGGGGCAACGAGCAGTACTTC. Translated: CDRGNEQYF.

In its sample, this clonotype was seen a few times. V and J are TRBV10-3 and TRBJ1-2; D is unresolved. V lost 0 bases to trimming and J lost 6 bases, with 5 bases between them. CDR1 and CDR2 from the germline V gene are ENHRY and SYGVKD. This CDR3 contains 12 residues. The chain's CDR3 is CAISESWNGYTF. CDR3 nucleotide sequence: TGTGCCATCAGTGAGTCGTGGAATGGCTACACCTTC.

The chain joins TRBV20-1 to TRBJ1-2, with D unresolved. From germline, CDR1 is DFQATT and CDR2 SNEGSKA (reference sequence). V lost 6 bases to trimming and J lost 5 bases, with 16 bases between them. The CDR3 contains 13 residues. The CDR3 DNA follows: TGCAGTGCCGGTCGTTGGGATGGGTATGGCTACACCTTC. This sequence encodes CSAGRWDGYGYTF.